The 3 T cell receptor beta chains below were found in one sample sequenced in a study of T cells in Graves' hyperthyroidism and ophthalmopathy. Amplification targeted TCR beta CDR3 regions from RNA transcripts. A first-round RT-PCR of the TCR CDR3 used the HTBI primer set. TCRdb re-analysed the multiplex PCR reads in MiXCR, keeping a single row per CDR3 protein. The table has more than 350,000 distinct CDR3 sequences, approximately 15% seen once; the top ten hold 30% to 35%. Sequencing input: blood. The receptors originated from a woman in her thirties with Graves' hyperthyroidism.

The chain couples TRBV6-1 to TRBJ1-5; no definite D call. Germline CDR1 MNHNS, CDR2 SASEGT. The CDR3 has 17 residues. V lost 0 bases, J lost 3 bases, and 15 bases lay in between. CDR3 DNA: TGTGCCAGCAGTGAAGCCCTGATGCAGGTCCCCAATCAGCCCCAGCATTTT. It codes for CASSEALMQVPNQPQHF.

This clonotype was observed a few times. One end of the junction does not line up with germline, which may come from a read error. The V gene is TRBV27, the J gene TRBJ2-7; TRBD2 matches 8 bases. Germline values: CDR1 MNHEY, CDR2 SMNVEV (reference sequence). CDR3 length: 15 amino acids. The CDR3 sequence: CASSLSTSGPYERYF. CDR3 coding DNA: TGTGCCAGCAGTTTAAGTACTAGCGGACCCTACGAGCGGTACTTC.

Ten or more counts support this clonotype. CDR3: CSARDRVSGSVGEQFF. CDR3 nucleotide sequence: TGCAGTGCTAGAGATCGGGTTAGCGGGAGCGTAGGGGAGCAGTTCTTC. The V and J genes are TRBV20-1 and TRBJ2-1; TRBD2 aligns across 9 bases. This CDR3 has 16 amino acids. Germline CDR1 reads DFQATT; CDR2 reads SNEGSKA (reference sequence). With V trimmed by 0 bases and J by 10 bases, 13 bases remained unmatched.